These 24 T cell receptor beta chains were sequenced from one sample in a study of T cells after yellow fever vaccination (dated by TCRdb to the late 2010s). The treatment or condition label corresponds to: live attenuated yellow fever vaccine strain. The library was built by means of 5' RACE. Instrument on record: Illumina HiSeq 2500. TCRdb's own reprocessing of the public reads used fastp at Q25 and MiXCR and kept productive beta chains. Rows with one shared CDR3 protein collapse into an entry with the most common genes and DNA. The table for this sample lists approximately 180,000 distinct CDR3 sequences; about 6% of them were counted only once. The leading ten clones occupy roughly 3% of the sample. This material consisted of CD4+ T cells sorted from PBMCs, taken on the day of the first yellow fever vaccination. The receptors originated from a man between 18 and 29 years old who received the YFV17D yellow fever vaccine.

This clonotype was counted at least ten times. The chain links TRBV2 to TRBJ1-6; 8 bases match TRBD1. The CDR3 length is 16 residues. Germline V gives CDR1 SNHLY, CDR2 FYNNEI. Unmatched junction bases numbered 4, after V lost 6 bases and J lost 0 bases. The CDR3 protein is CASRDRASSYNSPLHF. The CDR3 region has the DNA TGTGCCAGCAGGGACAGGGCCAGCTCCTATAATTCACCCCTCCACTTT.

The chain joins TRBV5-4 to TRBJ1-2; 9 bases map to TRBD1. Per germline, CDR1 SGHNT and CDR2 YYREEE (reference sequence). V shed 2 bases, J shed 6 bases, and the junction held 11 bases outside the gene matches. CDR3 length: 16 amino acids. The CDR3 loop is CASSFARTGDTNGYTF. CDR3 sequence (DNA): TGTGCCAGCAGCTTCGCCAGGACAGGGGACACAAATGGCTACACCTTC.

The chain links TRBV4-1 to TRBJ2-3; a weak D match, TRBD2 (5 bases). Germline loops: CDR1 MGHRA, CDR2 YSYEKL. Trimming removed 4 bases at V and 6 bases at J, with 14 bases between. The CDR3 runs 14 residues. CDR3 region: CASSLGRRADTQYF. CDR3 DNA: TGCGCCAGCAGCCTAGGACGGCGGGCTGATACGCAGTATTTT.

Many counts were recorded for this clonotype. The chain recombines TRBV20-1 with TRBJ2-7, with TRBD1 matching over 8 bases. The CDR3 covers 14 residues. Trimming took 2 bases from V and 7 from J; bases not matched to a gene: 10. Per germline, CDR1 DFQATT and CDR2 SNEGSKA (reference sequence). The CDR3 spells CSARQSRTGIEQYF. The CDR3 bases are TGCAGTGCTAGACAGAGCAGGACAGGGATAGAGCAGTACTTC.

There are a few counts of this clonotype. For the CDR3, the DNA is TGTGCCAGCAGAGAACAGGGGGCAGGCACTGAAGCTTTCTTT. Translation gives CASREQGAGTEAFF. The J gene is TRBJ1-1, the V gene TRBV25-1, with 9 bases matching TRBD1. Germline CDR1 reads MGHDK; CDR2 reads SYGVNS. CDR3 size: 14 residues. The V and J ends lost 6 bases and 4 bases, in that order; junction bases with no gene match: 6.

The table lists this clonotype with a few counts. This chain connects TRBV5-1 to TRBJ1-2; TRBD1 matches at 7 bases. Germline trimming cut 4 bases from V and 0 bases from J; bases unmatched to any gene: 9. Germline loops: CDR1 SGHRS, CDR2 YFSETQ. The CDR3 is 16 residues long. The CDR3 loop reads CASSPQTGTPNYGYTF. CDR3 in DNA: TGCGCCAGCAGCCCCCAGACAGGGACCCCTAACTATGGCTACACCTTC. Full variable domain (remainder filled in from reference TRBV5-1 and TRBJ1-2): KAGVTQTPRYLIKTRGQQVTLSCSPISGHRSVSWYQQTPGQGLQFLFEYFSETQRNKGNFPGRFSGRQFSNSRSEMNVSTLELGDSALYLCASSPQTGTPNYGYTFGSGTRLTVV.

Details on this clonotype: A much larger clone differs by one base, so this may be a read error. As DNA, the CDR3 is TGCGCCAGCAGCCAGGCACAGGGGAACACTGAAGCTTCCTTT. Its protein is CASSQAQGNTEASF. This chain connects TRBV4-1 to TRBJ1-1, with TRBD1 identical over 7 bases. This CDR3 region has 14 residues. CDR1 MGHRA and CDR2 YSYEKL come from the germline V gene.

The gene calls are TRBV5-1 and TRBJ2-1; 15 bases are a match to TRBD2. The CDR3 is 17 amino acids. V dropped 3 bases and J dropped 0; count of bases not matched to a gene: 1. From germline, CDR1 is SGHRS and CDR2 YFSETQ. CDR3 sequence reads: CASSWTSGGASYNEQFF. CDR3 bases: TGCGCCAGCAGCTGGACTAGCGGGGGGGCCTCCTACAATGAGCAGTTCTTC.

This clonotype came up many times. The CDR3 sequence is CSAGGGGPPSGNEQFF. The CDR3 DNA reads as TGCAGCGCCGGGGGAGGGGGACCCCCGTCGGGAAATGAGCAGTTCTTC. The rearrangement uses TRBV29-1 and TRBJ2-1; D may be TRBD2 (7 bases). V lost 7 bases, J lost 7 bases, and 26 bases lay in between. The germline V gene encodes CDR1 SQVTM and CDR2 ANQGSEA. The CDR3 runs to 16 residues.

This clonotype was detected many times. The V gene is TRBV20-1, the J gene TRBJ2-1, with TRBD1 identical over 7 bases. The length of the CDR3 is 13 residues. J lost 3 bases, V lost 4 bases, and 3 bases had no gene match. From germline, CDR1 is DFQATT and CDR2 SNEGSKA (reference sequence). The CDR3 reads CSATRTGYNEQFF. As DNA, the CDR3 is TGCAGTGCTACTCGGACAGGCTACAATGAGCAGTTCTTC.

This clonotype was detected many times. The V gene is TRBV11-2, the J gene TRBJ1-6; perhaps TRBD1 as D (6 bases). Trimming shortened V by 4 bases and J by 11 bases, and 12 bases separated the two germline ends. The CDR3 is made up of 13 amino acids. Germline-derived CDR1 and CDR2 are SGHAT and FQNNGV. In nucleotides, the CDR3 is TGTGCCAGCAGCTCTTACAGGGAAACACCCCTCCACTTT. Translating it yields CASSSYRETPLHF. The complete variable domain, with remaining parts taken from reference TRBV11-2 and TRBJ1-6, reads EAGVAQSPRYKIIEKRQSVAFWCNPISGHATLYWYQQILGQGPKLLIQFQNNGVVDDSQLPKDRFSAERLKGVDSTLKIQPAKLEDSAVYLCASSSYRETPLHFGNGTRLTVT.

This clonotype has ten or more counts. This chain links TRBV7-3 with TRBJ2-1; 8 nucleotides align to TRBD2. J was trimmed by 8 bases and V by 2 bases; bases with no gene match: 5. Germline assignment: CDR1 SGHTA and CDR2 FQGTGA. The CDR3 runs to 14 residues. The CDR3 DNA follows: TGTGCCAGCAGCTTAGCGGGGGGCGGCTATGAGCAGTTCTTC. The encoded protein is CASSLAGGGYEQFF.

The chain has TRBV12-3 or TRBV12-4 and TRBJ2-3, with 10 bases lining up with TRBD1. The V gene end was trimmed by 5 bases and the J gene end by 6 bases; junction bases not matched to a gene: 8. This CDR3 is 15 amino acids long. The CDR3 nucleotides read TGTGCCAGCAGTACCCAGACAGGGGGCGGCGATACGCAGTATTTT. Amino acid sequence: CASSTQTGGGDTQYF.

This clonotype was seen many times. The V call is TRBV5-6, the J call TRBJ1-5; perhaps TRBD1 as D (6 bases). Germline V gene data show CDR1 as SGHDT and CDR2 as YYEEEE. The CDR3 totals 14 residues. V dropped 4 bases and J dropped 2 bases, with 10 bases sitting between them. The CDR3 DNA follows: TGTGCCAGCAGCGGGGCAGGGGGCAATCAGCCCCAGCATTTT. Translation gives CASSGAGGNQPQHF.

This chain joins TRBV29-1 and TRBJ1-3, with TRBD1 matching 9 bases. The trim removed 5 bases at V and 4 bases at J, leaving 6 bases unmatched. CDR3 length: 14 amino acids. CDR1 and CDR2 (germline): SQVTM, ANQGSEA. The CDR3 region has the DNA TGCAGCGTTTCCAACAGGGGGCAAGGAAACACCATATATTTT. This codes for CSVSNRGQGNTIYF.

On this clonotype: The missing conserved phenylalanine or tryptophan at the end of this CDR3 makes a read error likely. The rearrangement uses TRBV5-1 and TRBJ2-5; tentatively, D is TRBD2 (7 bases). This CDR3 is 18 amino acids long. Germline CDR1 is SGHRS and CDR2 is YFSETQ. The germline V and J ends were trimmed by 4 bases and 0 bases, with 22 bases remaining between them. CDR3 in amino acids: CASSLWGGPFKYQETQYS. The CDR3 DNA is TGCGCCAGCAGCCTGTGGGGGGGCCCATTTAAGTACCAAGAGACCCAGTACTCC.

The genes are TRBV5-1 and TRBJ2-5, with D perhaps matching TRBD1 or TRBD2 (5 bases each). Trimming shortened V by 3 bases and J by 5 bases, and 14 bases separated the two germline ends. Germline CDR1 is SGHRS and CDR2 is YFSETQ. The CDR3 has 14 residues. CDR3 loop: CASSSAGSGETQYF. The CDR3 DNA follows: TGCGCCAGCAGCTCCGCAGGGAGTGGGGAGACCCAGTACTTC.

This clonotype was detected many times. The rearrangement uses TRBV7-8 and TRBJ2-5; possible D gene TRBD1, 6 bases. Trimming removed 1 base at V and 5 bases at J, with 14 bases between. CDR1 is SGHVS and CDR2 is FQNEAQ in the germline V gene. This CDR3 spans 15 amino acids. The CDR3 DNA reads as TGTGCCAGCAGCTTAGTACTGGGGGCCGGGGAGACCCAGTACTTC. It specifies CASSLVLGAGETQYF. The variable domain in full, completed from reference TRBV7-8 and TRBJ2-5, reads GAGVSQSPRYKVAKRGQDVALRCDPISGHVSLFWYQQALGQGPEFLTYFQNEAQLDKSGLPSDRFFAERPEGSVSTLKIQRTQQEDSAVYLCASSLVLGAGETQYFGPGTRLLVL.

This clonotype appeared many times. The rearrangement links TRBV7-9 to TRBJ1-4, with TRBD1 matching 12 bases. The germline gives CDR1 SEHNR, CDR2 FQNEAQ (reference sequence). This CDR3 has 15 residues. V trimming: 3 bases; J trimming: 8 bases; junction bases outside the gene matches: 4. The CDR3 here is CASSFPGTGGEKLFF. In nucleotides, the CDR3 is TGTGCCAGCAGCTTTCCCGGGACAGGGGGCGAAAAACTGTTTTTT. The full variable domain, rest sourced from reference TRBV7-9 and TRBJ1-4, is DTGVSQNPRHKITKRGQNVTFRCDPISEHNRLYWYRQTLGQGPEFLTYFQNEAQLEKSRLLSDRFSAERPKGSFSTLEIQRTEQGDSAMYLCASSFPGTGGEKLFFGSGTQLSVL.

This clonotype was recorded at least ten times. The chain combines TRBV4-3 with TRBJ2-3; 10 bases line up with TRBD2. The CDR3 length is 18 residues. V dropped 1 base and J dropped 5; count of bases not matched to a gene: 12. CDR1 and CDR2 (germline): LGHNA, YSLEER. The CDR3 region is CASSQGLSSGGRGDTQYF. For the CDR3, the DNA is TGCGCCAGCAGCCAAGGACTTAGTAGCGGGGGGCGAGGAGATACGCAGTATTTT.

The rearrangement joins TRBV5-1 to TRBJ1-6; D is unresolved. This CDR3 is built from 14 residues. Germline values: CDR1 SGHRS, CDR2 YFSETQ. Trimming left V 4 bases short and J 6 bases short, with 11 bases between. CDR3 bases: TGCGCCAGCAGCCCCGGGTTAGGTAATTCACCCCTCCACTTT. Its protein product is CASSPGLGNSPLHF. Based on the CDR3 plus reference TRBV5-1 and TRBJ1-6, the full variable domain is KAGVTQTPRYLIKTRGQQVTLSCSPISGHRSVSWYQQTPGQGLQFLFEYFSETQRNKGNFPGRFSGRQFSNSRSEMNVSTLELGDSALYLCASSPGLGNSPLHFGNGTRLTVT.

There are a few counts of this clonotype. The CDR3 sequence: CASSPGWRGGFSYNEQFF. In nucleotides, the CDR3 is TGTGCCAGCAGCCCAGGGTGGCGGGGGGGCTTTTCCTACAATGAGCAGTTCTTC. This sequence joins TRBV11-2 and TRBJ2-1; 9 bases match TRBD2. The ends lost 5 bases at V and 1 base at J; junction bases unmatched: 12. In germline, CDR1 is SGHAT, CDR2 FQNNGV. There are 18 residues in the CDR3.

This clonotype has at least ten counts. The chain combines TRBV7-9 with TRBJ1-3, with a tentative D call TRBD1 (5 bases). This CDR3 spans 14 amino acids. V was pared by 2 bases and J by 3 bases, with 8 bases between. CDR1 SEHNR and CDR2 FQNEAQ come from the germline V gene (reference sequence). The CDR3 coding sequence is TGTGCCAGCAGCTTACAGGGAATTGGAAACACCATATATTTT. Protein product: CASSLQGIGNTIYF.

This clonotype showed up just a few times. This chain's CDR3 is CSATDPGSTGELFF. DNA for the CDR3: TGCAGTGCTACAGACCCAGGCTCCACCGGGGAGCTGTTTTTT. The chain links TRBV20-1 to TRBJ2-2; D gene unclear. V dropped 4 bases and J dropped 4 bases, with 13 bases sitting between them. The germline CDR1 and CDR2 sequences are DFQATT and SNEGSKA (reference sequence). The CDR3 is 14 residues long.